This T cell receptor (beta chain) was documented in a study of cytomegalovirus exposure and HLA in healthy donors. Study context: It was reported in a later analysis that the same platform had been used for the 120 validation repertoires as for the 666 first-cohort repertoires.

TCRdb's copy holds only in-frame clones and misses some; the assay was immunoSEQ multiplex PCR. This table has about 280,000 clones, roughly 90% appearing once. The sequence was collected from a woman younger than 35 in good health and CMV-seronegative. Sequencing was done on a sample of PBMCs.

The CDR3 bases are TGCGCCAGCAGCTTGGCGATCAGGGGAAGGGCCAACGTCCTGACTTTC. Amino acids: CASSLAIRGRANVLTF. The J gene is TRBJ2-6, the V gene TRBV5-1; weak D call: TRBD1 (6 bases). Germline V gene lookup returns CDR1 SGHRS and CDR2 YFSETQ. The CDR3 is 16 amino acids. V was clipped by 0 bases and J by 5 bases, with 12 bases between them.